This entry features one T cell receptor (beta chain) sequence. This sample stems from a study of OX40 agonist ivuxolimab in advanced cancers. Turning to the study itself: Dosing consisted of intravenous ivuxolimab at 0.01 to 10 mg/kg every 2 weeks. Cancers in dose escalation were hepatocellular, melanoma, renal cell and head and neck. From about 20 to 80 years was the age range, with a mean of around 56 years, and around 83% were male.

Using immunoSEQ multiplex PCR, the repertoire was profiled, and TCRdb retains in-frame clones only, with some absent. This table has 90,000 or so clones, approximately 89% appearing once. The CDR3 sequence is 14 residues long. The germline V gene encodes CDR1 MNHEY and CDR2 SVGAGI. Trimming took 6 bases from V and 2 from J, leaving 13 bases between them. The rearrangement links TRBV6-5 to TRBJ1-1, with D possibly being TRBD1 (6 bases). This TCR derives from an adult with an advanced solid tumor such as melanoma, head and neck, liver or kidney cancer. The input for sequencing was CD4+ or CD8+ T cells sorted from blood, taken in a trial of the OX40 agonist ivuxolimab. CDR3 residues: CASRRAGVNTEAFF. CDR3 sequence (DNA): TGTGCCAGCAGAAGAGCAGGGGTCAACACTGAAGCTTTCTTT.